Below are 32 T cell receptor beta chains sequenced from a single sample in a study of blood T cell repertoires in COVID-19. The assay was immunoSEQ multiplex PCR, and TCRdb's table has in-frame clones only and misses some. In the table there are around 100,000 clones, around four fifths of which are singletons. What was sequenced was peripheral blood. The receptors here all came from a woman between 65 and 79 years old with acute or convalescent COVID-19.

The rearrangement joins TRBV3-1 (or the pseudogene TRBV3-2) to TRBJ2-7; 7 bases are a match to TRBD1. The ends lost 2 bases at V and 6 bases at J; junction bases unmatched: 1. Germline assignment: CDR1 LGHDT and CDR2 YNNKEL (reference sequence). This CDR3 has 12 residues. The CDR3, as DNA: TGTGCCAGCAGCCAAACAGGGGCCGAGCAGTACTTC. This encodes CASSQTGAEQYF.

The chain recombines TRBV10-3 with TRBJ2-2, with TRBD2 matching 12 bases. CDR3 length equals 14 residues. Germline V lookup: CDR1 ENHRY, CDR2 SYGVKD. V lost 10 bases and J lost 6; bases outside the gene matches: 6. The DNA of the CDR3 is TGTGCCAGCAATCTAGCGGGGGGGCCCGGGGAGCTGTTTTTT. It codes for CASNLAGGPGELFF.

On this clone itself: Other nucleotide sequences in the sample specify the same CDR3. This sequence joins TRBV28 and TRBJ1-6; D possibly corresponds to TRBD1 (6 bases). CDR3 length: 15 residues. CDR1 MDHEN and CDR2 SYDVKM come from the germline V gene. The ends were cut back, 1 base at V and 6 bases at J, with 10 bases in the middle. The CDR3 DNA reads as TGTGCCAGCAGTTTATTGACAGGTTCTAATTCACCCCTCCACTTT. Translated, it gives CASSLLTGSNSPLHF.

The rearrangement uses TRBV19 and TRBJ1-1, with no clear D. The length of the CDR3 is 12 residues. Germline V gene sequence: CDR1 LNHDA, CDR2 SQIVND (reference sequence). V lost 7 bases and J lost 6, with 12 bases in between. CDR3 sequence (DNA): TGTGCCAGTACCTCGCTGGGCTCTGAAGCTTTCTTT. Its protein is CASTSLGSEAFF.

The chain carries TRBV5-1 and TRBJ2-5; TRBD1 agrees at 9 bases. The V segment lost 6 bases and the J segment 4 bases; nucleotides outside the gene matches: 4. CDR3 length: 13 residues. Looked up from germline, CDR1 is SGHRS and CDR2 is YFSETQ. CDR3 coding DNA: TGCGCCAGCATCGAGACAGGGGGAGAGACCCAGTACTTC. Translating it yields CASIETGGETQYF. Based on the CDR3 plus reference TRBV5-1 and TRBJ2-5, the full variable domain is KAGVTQTPRYLIKTRGQQVTLSCSPISGHRSVSWYQQTPGQGLQFLFEYFSETQRNKGNFPGRFSGRQFSNSRSEMNVSTLELGDSALYLCASIETGGETQYFGPGTRLLVL.

CDR3 in amino acids: CASSSIAGETYEQYV. Written as DNA, the CDR3 is TGTGCCAGCAGCTCGATAGCGGGGGAGACCTACGAGCAGTACGTC. The chain couples TRBV5-7 to TRBJ2-7, with 9 bases aligning to TRBD2. TRBV5-7 is an open reading frame, and its role is uncertain. This CDR3 contains 15 residues. V lost 3 bases, J lost 2 bases, and 6 bases stayed unmatched.

The chain couples TRBV6-5 to TRBJ1-1; D not certain. V dropped 3 bases and J dropped 1 base, with 9 bases sitting between them. The CDR3 loop spans 14 amino acids. The germline V gene has CDR1 MNHEY and CDR2 SVGAGI. CDR3 region: CASSYVSSNTEAFF. The CDR3 nucleotides are TGTGCCAGCAGTTATGTCAGTTCGAACACTGAAGCTTTCTTT.

The chain uses TRBV9 and TRBJ1-1, with D possibly being TRBD1 (6 bases). CDR3 size: 13 residues. Between the trimmed V and J ends, which lost 10 bases and 4 bases, there was a span of 17 bases. Germline V gene sequence: CDR1 SGDLS, CDR2 YYNGEE. CDR3 region: CAGARGPGTEAFF. The CDR3 coding sequence is TGTGCCGGGGCCAGGGGCCCGGGCACTGAAGCTTTCTTT. Combining the CDR3 with reference TRBV9 and TRBJ1-1 gives the whole variable domain DSGVTQTPKHLITATGQRVTLRCSPRSGDLSVYWYQQSLDQGLQFLIQYYNGEERAKGNILERFSAQQFPDLHSELNLSSLELGDSALYFCAGARGPGTEAFFGQGTRLTVV.

The chain employs TRBV18 and TRBJ2-6; D is uncertain. Germline-derived CDR1 and CDR2 are KGHSH and LQKENI. This CDR3 region has 16 residues. V was clipped by 3 bases and J by 4 bases, with 13 bases between them. The CDR3 protein is CASSPLWSLGANVLTF. CDR3 nucleotide sequence: TGTGCCAGCTCACCTCTGTGGAGTTTGGGGGCCAACGTCCTGACTTTC.

The V call is TRBV5-5, the J call TRBJ2-1; 7 nucleotides agree with TRBD1. Germline V lookup: CDR1 SGHKS, CDR2 YYEKEE (reference sequence). The CDR3 runs to 14 residues. V lost 2 bases, J lost 4 bases, and 3 bases stayed unmatched. CDR3 in DNA: TGTGCCAGCAGCTTTAAGGGACAGTACAATGAGCAGTTCTTC. It encodes CASSFKGQYNEQFF.

The chain has TRBV7-8 and TRBJ2-7; D may be TRBD2 (6 bases). The germline V and J ends were trimmed by 2 bases and 3 bases, with 8 bases remaining between them. Germline-derived CDR1 and CDR2 are SGHVS and FQNEAQ. The length of the CDR3 is 13 residues. The CDR3 region has the DNA TGTGCCAGCAGCTTACTGGGGGGCTACGAGCAGTACGTC. As protein: CASSLLGGYEQYV.

The V and J genes are TRBV5-5 and TRBJ1-4; D perhaps matches TRBD1 (6 bases). V was clipped by 5 bases and J by 2 bases, with 13 bases between them. The CDR3 has 15 amino acids. CDR1 SGHKS and CDR2 YYEKEE come from the germline V gene (reference sequence). CDR3 loop: CASRPLGQTNEKLFF. The CDR3, as DNA: TGTGCCAGCAGGCCGCTAGGACAGACTAATGAAAAACTGTTTTTT.

The chain carries TRBV30 and TRBJ1-5; no clear D gene. V was shortened by 3 bases and J by 3 bases, with 9 bases between the two germline ends. Germline loops: CDR1 GTSNPN, CDR2 SVGIG (reference sequence). This CDR3 contains 13 residues. CDR3 in DNA: TGTGCCTGGAGCCGGGAGATCAATCAGCCCCAGCATTTT. Amino acid sequence: CAWSREINQPQHF.

The V gene is TRBV5-5, the J gene TRBJ1-3; no clear D gene. The V end lost 4 bases, the J end lost 4 bases, and 15 bases lay between the germline ends. The CDR3 contains 15 residues. Germline V CDR1 and CDR2: SGHKS, YYEKEE (reference sequence). The DNA of the CDR3 is TGTGCCAGCAGCAGCCACGCCATAACGGGAAACACCATATATTTT. This sequence encodes CASSSHAITGNTIYF.

The rearrangement uses TRBV6-5 and TRBJ1-5; TRBD1 might be the D (5 bases). With 6 bases removed from V and 5 bases from J, the gap between germline ends came to 11 bases. The CDR3 length is 13 residues. The germline CDR1 and CDR2 sequences are MNHEY and SVGAGI. CDR3 DNA: TGTGCCAGCAGCGACAGTTCCTATCAGCCCCAGCATTTT. This translates into CASSDSSYQPQHF.

This clone showed up just a few times. The rearrangement uses TRBV2 and TRBJ1-3, with D perhaps matching TRBD1 (6 bases). The CDR3 runs to 14 residues. In germline, CDR1 is SNHLY, CDR2 FYNNEI. The V end was cut by 4 bases, the J end by 3 bases, with 10 bases between. The CDR3 spells CASSAGRGGNTIYF. The CDR3 DNA reads as TGTGCCAGCAGTGCCGGCAGGGGTGGAAACACCATATATTTT.

The rearrangement joins TRBV18 to TRBJ2-1; D is unclear. From germline, CDR1 is KGHSH and CDR2 LQKENI. The ends were cut back, 0 bases at V and 0 bases at J, with 6 bases in the middle. This CDR3 has 15 residues. CDR3 sequence reads: CASSPPVSSYNEQFF. The CDR3 nucleotides read TGTGCCAGCTCACCACCAGTGAGCTCCTACAATGAGCAGTTCTTC.

The chain joins TRBV5-4 to TRBJ2-5, with D possibly TRBD1 on 6 matching bases. Trimming took off 2 bases at V and 2 bases at J, with 7 bases between the two ends. CDR3 length equals 13 residues. CDR1 and CDR2 (germline): SGHNT, YYREEE (reference sequence). As DNA, the CDR3 is TGTGCCAGCAGCTTAAGGGGGCAAGAGACCCAGTACTTC. The encoded protein is CASSLRGQETQYF.

This rearrangement joins TRBV5-4 to TRBJ2-2; a weak D match, TRBD1 (6 bases). The V gene's germline CDR1 is SGHNT and CDR2 YYREEE (reference sequence). The CDR3 spans 17 residues. Trimming cost V 0 bases and J 1 base, with 13 bases left between them. CDR3 loop: CASSLAQDRRNTGELFF. CDR3 DNA sequence: TGTGCCAGCAGCTTGGCCCAAGACAGGAGGAACACCGGGGAGCTGTTTTTT.

The CDR3 coding sequence is TGTGCCAGCACCACCCCTAGCGGGGGATACAATGAGCAGTTCTTC. Translated, it gives CASTTPSGGYNEQFF. This chain uses TRBV7-9 with TRBJ2-1, with TRBD2 matching 10 bases. This CDR3 comprises 15 residues. CDR1 is SEHNR and CDR2 is FQNEAQ in the germline V gene (reference sequence). V lost 7 bases to trimming and J lost 4 bases; unmatched junction nucleotides: 7.

This chain connects TRBV27 to TRBJ1-4; no reliable D call. This CDR3 is 14 amino acids long. In germline, CDR1 is MNHEY, CDR2 SMNVEV (reference sequence). V was pared by 10 bases and J by 5 bases, with 17 bases between. The CDR3, as DNA: TGTGCCACCCCTCGTCACAGAAGAAATGAAAAACTGTTTTTT. Protein sequence: CATPRHRRNEKLFF.

Written as DNA, the CDR3 is TGTGCCAGCAGTTCAGGACAGGGAATGGTGGAGTCCTATAATTCACCCCTCCACTTT. This sequence encodes CASSSGQGMVESYNSPLHF. The chain links TRBV27 to TRBJ1-6; 8 bases fit TRBD1. Germline V gives CDR1 MNHEY, CDR2 SMNVEV (reference sequence). This CDR3 has 19 amino acids. V lost 4 bases to trimming and J lost 1 base; unmatched junction nucleotides: 12.

The rearrangement joins TRBV4-1 to TRBJ2-6, with a possible D match to TRBD2 (5 bases). CDR3 length: 15 residues. Germline V CDR1 and CDR2: MGHRA, YSYEKL. V lost 1 base and J lost 4, with 8 bases in between. CDR3 residues: CASSQAGSGANVLTF. The DNA for the CDR3 is TGCGCCAGCAGCCAAGCGGGGAGCGGGGCCAACGTCCTGACTTTC.

The chain uses TRBV5-1 and TRBJ1-1; TRBD1 is a possible D gene (5 bases). Germline values: CDR1 SGHRS, CDR2 YFSETQ. Deletions cut 0 bases from V and 4 bases from J, with 7 bases between. This CDR3 spans 13 amino acids. The CDR3: CASSLAGITEAFF. Here the CDR3 DNA reads TGCGCCAGCAGCTTGGCAGGGATCACTGAAGCTTTCTTT.

The chain is built from TRBV7-9 and TRBJ2-5, with D tentatively TRBD1 (6 bases). Germline values: CDR1 SEHNR, CDR2 FQNEAQ (reference sequence). The CDR3 extends over 12 amino acids. The germline V and J ends were trimmed by 4 bases and 5 bases, with 8 bases remaining between them. CDR3 sequence reads: CASSWDMETQYF. CDR3 sequence (DNA): TGTGCCAGCAGCTGGGACATGGAGACCCAGTACTTC.

This CDR3 reads CASSIHTTGRDEQPQHF. The CDR3 DNA reads TGTGCCAGTAGTATCCACACGACAGGACGGGATGAGCAGCCCCAGCATTTT. This sequence joins TRBV19 and TRBJ1-5, with a tentative D call TRBD1 (6 bases). In germline, CDR1 is LNHDA, CDR2 SQIVND (reference sequence). With 3 bases removed from V and 7 bases from J, the gap between germline ends came to 22 bases. The CDR3 is made up of 17 amino acids.

The rearrangement uses TRBV19 and TRBJ2-2; 10 nucleotides line up with TRBD2. Germline V CDR1 and CDR2: LNHDA, SQIVND (reference sequence). CDR3 length: 16 amino acids. The J segment lost 2 bases and the V segment lost 4 bases, leaving 4 bases of the junction unmatched. CDR3 coding DNA: TGTGCCAGTAGTACTAGCGGGGGATTAAACACCGGGGAGCTGTTTTTT. It specifies CASSTSGGLNTGELFF.

The gene calls are TRBV7-9 and TRBJ1-6, with 10 bases identical to TRBD1. Germline loops: CDR1 SEHNR, CDR2 FQNEAQ (reference sequence). V shed 3 bases and J 10 bases; nucleotides not matched to a gene: 3. The CDR3 is made up of 14 amino acids. CDR3 DNA sequence: TGTGCCAGCAGCTTGGACAGGGGGGGATCACCCCTCCACTTT. The encoded protein is CASSLDRGGSPLHF.

This chain links TRBV7-2 with TRBJ2-7, with D maybe TRBD1 (6 bases). The CDR3 is 15 residues long. The V and J ends lost 1 base and 5 bases respectively, with 15 bases between them. Germline loops: CDR1 SGHTA, CDR2 FQGNSA. CDR3 coding DNA: TGTGCCAGCAGCTTAGGGCAGGGGTCAATGGACGAGCAGTACGTC. Translating gives CASSLGQGSMDEQYV.

The chain employs TRBV20-1 and TRBJ2-5; TRBD2 matches 7 bases. Germline V gene data show CDR1 as DFQATT and CDR2 as SNEGSKA (reference sequence). The CDR3 has 15 amino acids. V lost 3 bases to trimming and J lost 2 bases; unmatched junction nucleotides: 9. As DNA, the CDR3 is TGCAGTGCTAGTCCCAGCGGGGCATGGCAAGAGACCCAGTACTTC. Translation: CSASPSGAWQETQYF.

This clone was counted only a few times. The rearrangement joins TRBV28 to TRBJ2-2, with D possibly TRBD2 on 6 matching bases. Per germline, CDR1 MDHEN and CDR2 SYDVKM. V lost 8 bases, J lost 6 bases, and 10 bases lay in between. This CDR3 is built from 12 residues. DNA of the CDR3: TGTGCCAGCCGGGGGATCGCCGGGGAGCTGTTTTTT. This translates into CASRGIAGELFF. The whole variable domain, remainder taken from reference TRBV28 and TRBJ2-2, is DVKVTQSSRYLVKRTGEKVFLECVQDMDHENMFWYRQDPGLGLRLIYFSYDVKMKEKGDIPEGYSVSREKKERFSLILESASTNQTSMYLCASRGIAGELFFGEGSRLTVL.

The chain employs TRBV30 and TRBJ1-2; D call uncertain. The germline gives CDR1 GTSNPN, CDR2 SVGIG (reference sequence). Trimming cost V 0 bases and J 3 bases, with 11 bases left between them. The CDR3 has 14 residues. CDR3 DNA: TGTGCCTGGAGTGTACTCGGGGTTGACTATGGCTACACCTTC. Amino acids: CAWSVLGVDYGYTF.